This T cell receptor (beta chain) was recovered during a study of cytomegalovirus exposure and HLA in healthy donors. Study observations and caveats: Follow-up analysis found HLA locus-dependent TCR association rates, highest for DRB1 and lowest for HLA-C.

Researchers ran the PCR with 60 Vbeta and 13 Jbeta primers. The repertoire was sequenced with immunoSEQ multiplex PCR; TCRdb's copy has only in-frame clones and lacks some. The repertoire includes about 110,000 clones, about 90% of them detected once, and less than 2% sits in the top ten. Trimming left V 4 bases short and J 2 bases short, with 12 bases between. Germline CDR1 is SGHDN and CDR2 is FVKESK. The CDR3 length is 15 residues. In the case of this clone: The antigen remains unidentified.

The sequence derives from a middle-aged man in good health and CMV-seronegative. The chain employs TRBV14 and TRBJ1-3, with D possibly matching TRBD1 (6 bases). The sample consisted of PBMCs. This CDR3 reads CASSLSGDPGNTIYF. The DNA of the CDR3 is TGTGCCAGCAGCCTATCAGGGGATCCTGGAAACACCATATATTTT.